Below are 9 T cell receptor beta chains sequenced from a single sample in a study of cytomegalovirus exposure and HLA in healthy donors. PCR was performed using 60 Vbeta and 13 Jbeta primers. The repertoire was sequenced with immunoSEQ multiplex PCR; TCRdb's copy has only in-frame clones and lacks some. The profile shows about 150,000 clones, roughly 70% of them singletons. The sample comprised PBMCs. These receptor sequences come from a man aged 18 to 29 in good health and CMV-seropositive.

This clone was counted between two and nine times. The CDR3 coding sequence is TGTGCCTGGAGTAGGGACAGGAACTATAACTATGGCTACACCTTC. Protein: CAWSRDRNYNYGYTF. V gene TRBV30 combines with J gene TRBJ1-2; 8 bases agree with TRBD1. The CDR3 consists of 15 residues. V was pared by 2 bases and J by 1 base, with 6 bases of the junction left unmatched. Germline values: CDR1 GTSNPN, CDR2 SVGIG (reference sequence).

This clone was seen only a few times. The chain couples TRBV7-6 to TRBJ1-2; perhaps TRBD1 as D (5 bases). Germline CDR1 and CDR2: SGHVS and FNYEAQ. The CDR3 consists of 13 residues. Trimming cost V 5 bases and J 7 bases, with 14 bases left between them. The CDR3 spells CASSPGLWGGYTF. The CDR3 DNA sequence: TGTGCCAGCAGCCCAGGGCTCTGGGGTGGCTACACCTTC.

The CDR3 region has the DNA TGCGCCAGCAGCGCTGGGGGGGCCCGGAACACTGAAGCTTTCTTT. It codes for CASSAGGARNTEAFF. The V and J genes are TRBV5-1 and TRBJ1-1; tentative D call: TRBD1 (6 bases). V gave up 4 bases and J gave up 1 base, with 14 bases separating them. Germline values: CDR1 SGHRS, CDR2 YFSETQ. The CDR3 runs to 15 residues. The entire variable domain, with the rest obtained from reference TRBV5-1 and TRBJ1-1, is as follows: KAGVTQTPRYLIKTRGQQVTLSCSPISGHRSVSWYQQTPGQGLQFLFEYFSETQRNKGNFPGRFSGRQFSNSRSEMNVSTLELGDSALYLCASSAGGARNTEAFFGQGTRLTVV.

In DNA form, the CDR3 reads TGCCGTTGTAGTATGAACACTGAAGCTTTCTTT. Its protein is CRCSMNTEAFF. The V gene is TRBV20-1, the J gene TRBJ1-1; D ambiguous. The CDR3 contains 11 residues. Germline V gene data show CDR1 as DFQATT and CDR2 as SNEGSKA (reference sequence).

The chain has TRBV20-1 and TRBJ1-1; D is unresolved. This CDR3 has 11 residues. Germline CDR1 and CDR2: DFQATT and SNEGSKA (reference sequence). The V and J ends lost 7 bases and 1 base respectively, with 7 bases between them. The chain's CDR3 is CSVAENTEAFF. The CDR3 DNA sequence: TGCAGTGTGGCAGAGAACACTGAAGCTTTCTTT.

J is TRBJ1-1 and V is TRBV16; 7 bases fit TRBD1. CDR1 is KGHSY and CDR2 is FQNENV in the germline V gene. The CDR3 is made up of 15 amino acids. V gave up 3 bases and J gave up 1 base; unmatched junction bases: 5. The CDR3: CASSHSGTENTEAFF. The DNA of the CDR3 is TGTGCCAGCAGCCACTCCGGGACAGAGAACACTGAAGCTTTCTTT.

The CDR3 DNA reads TGTGCCAGCAGTCCAGTACCCTCTGGGGCCAACGTCCTGACTTTC. Translation gives CASSPVPSGANVLTF. The chain uses TRBV6-5 and TRBJ2-6; D is uncertain. With 5 bases removed from V and 0 bases from J, the gap between germline ends came to 8 bases. The CDR3 contains 15 residues. Germline V gene lookup returns CDR1 MNHEY and CDR2 SVGAGI.

CDR3 residues: CASSDTLGNEQFF. Here the CDR3 DNA reads TGTGCCAGCAGTGACACCCTGGGTAATGAGCAGTTCTTC. The chain employs TRBV6-5 and TRBJ2-1, with D hard to call. From germline, CDR1 is MNHEY and CDR2 SVGAGI. V was shortened by 5 bases and J by 7 bases, with 12 bases between the two germline ends. The CDR3 is made up of 13 amino acids.

The gene calls are TRBV6-5 and TRBJ1-4; TRBD1 matches at 7 bases. Germline values: CDR1 MNHEY, CDR2 SVGAGI. The CDR3 consists of 14 residues. The V and J ends lost 6 bases and 0 bases, in that order; junction bases with no gene match: 1. CDR3 amino acids: CASRGTATNEKLFF. For the CDR3, the DNA is TGTGCCAGCAGAGGGACAGCAACTAATGAAAAACTGTTTTTT.